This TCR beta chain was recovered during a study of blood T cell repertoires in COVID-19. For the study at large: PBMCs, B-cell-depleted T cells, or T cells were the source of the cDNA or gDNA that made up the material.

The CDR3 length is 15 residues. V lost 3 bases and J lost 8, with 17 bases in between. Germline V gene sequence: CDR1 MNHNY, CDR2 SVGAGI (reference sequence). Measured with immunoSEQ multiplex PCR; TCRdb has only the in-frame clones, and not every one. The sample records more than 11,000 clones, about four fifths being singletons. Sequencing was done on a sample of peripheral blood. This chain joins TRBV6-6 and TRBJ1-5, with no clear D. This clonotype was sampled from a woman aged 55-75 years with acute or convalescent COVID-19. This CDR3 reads CASSYAQRLGEPQHF. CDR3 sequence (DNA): TGTGCCAGCAGTTATGCACAGCGTCTGGGAGAGCCCCAGCATTTT.